A selection of T cell receptor beta chains follows, all from one sample in a study of T cell repertoires in cytomegalovirus infection. A single record per CDR3 protein comes from TCRdb applying MiXCR to the reads. The sample has 450,000 to 550,000 distinct CDR3 sequences, approximately 15% seen once. What was sequenced was CD8+ T cells from PBMCs. These TCRs come from a human donor in good health (CMV status not recorded). Some clones in this sample may be carry-over from other donors' samples. CDR3s include the opening cysteine and the closing phenylalanine or tryptophan. The D gene is left open where the match is weak. Size tells how often a clone was seen (once, few, many) or the class of an expanded clone, and some rows leave it out.

>TRBV29-1|TRBD1|few|TRBJ1-1
TGCAGCGTCGGTGGACAGGCCGACGCTTTCTTT
CSVGGQADAFF
>TRBV5-5|-|-|TRBJ2-4
TGTGCCAGCATGGAGGGGTTAGCCAAAAACATTCAGTACTTC
CASMEGLAKNIQYF
>TRBV2|-|few|TRBJ2-3
TGTGCCAGCCCAAACAGGGTCGAGGGCACAGATACGCAGTATTTT
CASPNRVEGTDTQYF
>TRBV7-9|-|-|TRBJ1-1
TGTGCCAGCAGCTTAGGCTCCGTATTTGAAGCTTTCTTT
CASSLGSVFEAFF
>TRBV9|TRBD1|-|TRBJ2-3
TGTGCCAGCAGTGAAGGGGGCATAGATACGCAGTATTTT
CASSEGGIDTQYF
>TRBV19|-|-|TRBJ2-7
TGTGCCAGTATCCCAGGAATTATCGAGCAGTACTTC
CASIPGIIEQYF
>TRBV24-1|TRBD1|-|TRBJ2-6
TGTGCCACCAGTGATAGTCTGTCGGACAGGGTGCGCTCTGGGGCCAACGTCCTGACTTTC
CATSDSLSDRVRSGANVLTF
>TRBV20-1|-|few|TRBJ1-1
TGCAGTGCTAGACTTCAGCGTGAAGCTTTCTTT
CSARLQREAFF
>TRBV28|-|many|TRBJ2-6
TGTGCCAGCAGTCCCTATCCCGGGACGAGGTCCTCTGGGGCCAACGTCCTGACTTTC
CASSPYPGTRSSGANVLTF
>TRBV24-1|-|few|TRBJ2-3
TGTGCCACCAGTGTGGAGGAGTCAGGGCTACATACGCAGTATTTT
CATSVEESGLHTQYF
>TRBV7-6|TRBD1|many|TRBJ2-2
TGTGCCAGCAGCTTAGAAGGGACAGGGGCCGAGGGAAACACCGGGGAGCTGTTTTTT
CASSLEGTGAEGNTGELFF
>TRBV20-1|-|few|TRBJ2-7
TGCAGTGCTGATCAGCCCGTTGGTACCTTC
CSADQPVGTF
>TRBV12-3/TRBV12-4|-|many|TRBJ2-2
TGTGCCAGCATCTCCTATCCCCTACTGGCGAGGGACACCGGGGAGCTGTTTTTT
CASISYPLLARDTGELFF
>TRBV10-3|-|-|TRBJ1-1
TGTGCCATCAGTGACGAGGACTTAGGGAACACTGAAGCTTTCTTT
CAISDEDLGNTEAFF
>TRBV15|TRBD1|many|TRBJ1-5
TGTGCCACCAGCCCCGGACAGGGTATCAATCAGCCCCAGCATTTT
CATSPGQGINQPQHF
>TRBV4-1|-|-|TRBJ2-5
TGCGCCAGCAGCCATCAAACCGACTGGCCGGGAGAGACCCAGTACTTC
CASSHQTDWPGETQYF
>TRBV28|-|-|TRBJ2-4
TGTGCCAGCAGTTTAGAGAGCCGAAGGAACATTCAGTACTTC
CASSLESRRNIQYF
>TRBV29-1|-|many|TRBJ1-3
TGCAGCGTTCCGGACAAGACTGGAAACACCATATATTTT
CSVPDKTGNTIYF
>TRBV27|-|-|TRBJ2-2
TGTGCCAGTCGGTCCCCCAGGGGAGCAAACACCGGGGAGCTGTTTTTT
CASRSPRGANTGELFF
>TRBV19|-|-|TRBJ2-1
TGTGCCAGTAGTATAGTGGGCAGGGGCAATGAGCAGTTCTTC
CASSIVGRGNEQFF
>TRBV25-1|-|-|TRBJ1-6
TGTGCCAGAAGTGCCCTCAGGGTAGGGGTGGATAATTCACCCCTCCACTTT
CARSALRVGVDNSPLHF
>TRBV29-1|-|-|TRBJ2-6
TGCAGCGTTGAAGATAGGGGGGGTGACAGGGACTCTGGGGCCAACGTCCTGACTTTC
CSVEDRGGDRDSGANVLTF
>TRBV5-4|-|-|TRBJ2-7
TGTGCCAGTTCCCCTGCCGAGGGCTACGAGCAGTACTTC
CASSPAEGYEQYF
>TRBV27|TRBD1|few|TRBJ1-2
TGTGCCAGCAGTTTATCGGCAGGGGGCCTTTATGGCTACACCTTC
CASSLSAGGLYGYTF
>TRBV7-8|-|many|TRBJ2-1
TGTGCCAGCAGCTTGGGAGGGGGGCCCTCTACCTACAATGAGCAGTTCTTC
CASSLGGGPSTYNEQFF
>TRBV12-5|-|once|TRBJ2-4
TGTGCTAGTGGTTTGGTACTTGACAGCGGCATTCAGTACTTC
CASGLVLDSGIQYF